This section outlines one T cell receptor (beta chain) sequence together with its context. Recruited during active infection, patients (from Seattle) were subsequently followed longitudinally. This entry belongs to a study of blood T cell repertoires in COVID-19. The wider study: Samples representing acute and convalescent COVID-19 were sourced from the United States, Italy and Spain. T cells, B-cell-depleted T cells, or PBMCs provided the cDNA or gDNA that served as material.

Sequencing used immunoSEQ multiplex PCR; TCRdb keeps in-frame clones, though not all of them. The sample holds around 340,000 clones, 80% to 90% seen once. This clonotype was obtained from a woman aged 60-75 years with COVID-19, enrolled during active disease. Specimen: peripheral blood.

CDR3 sequence (DNA): TGTGCCAGCAGCTATTCGACAGGGGTGTTCAATGAGCAGTTCTTC. It is translated as CASSYSTGVFNEQFF. The V gene is TRBV7-3, the J gene TRBJ2-1; TRBD1 aligns across 8 bases. V shed 4 bases and J 6 bases; nucleotides not matched to a gene: 8. This CDR3 region has 15 residues. The germline gives CDR1 SGHTA, CDR2 FQGTGA.